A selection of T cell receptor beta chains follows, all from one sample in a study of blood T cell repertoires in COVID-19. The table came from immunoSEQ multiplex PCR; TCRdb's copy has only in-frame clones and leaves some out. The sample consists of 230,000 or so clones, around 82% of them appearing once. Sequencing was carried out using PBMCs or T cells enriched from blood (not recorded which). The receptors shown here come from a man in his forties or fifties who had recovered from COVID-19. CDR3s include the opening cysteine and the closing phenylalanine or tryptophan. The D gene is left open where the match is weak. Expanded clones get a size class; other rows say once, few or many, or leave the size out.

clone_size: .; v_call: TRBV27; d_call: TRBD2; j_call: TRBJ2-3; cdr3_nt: TGTGCCAGCAGTCGCAAAACTAGCGGGAGTCCTACAGATACGCAGTATTTT; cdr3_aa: CASSRKTSGSPTDTQYF
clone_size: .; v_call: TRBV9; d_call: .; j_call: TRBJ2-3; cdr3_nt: TGTGCCAGCAGCGCCCGGGAGTCCCCAGATACGCAGTATTTT; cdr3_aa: CASSARESPDTQYF
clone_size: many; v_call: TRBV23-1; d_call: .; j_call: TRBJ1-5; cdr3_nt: TGCGCCAGCAGTCGCCCTACGAGGAGGCCCCAGCATTTT; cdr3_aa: CASSRPTRRPQHF
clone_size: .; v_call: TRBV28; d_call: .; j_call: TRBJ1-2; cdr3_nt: TGTGCCACCGCGCCGGGGGACTTCTATGGCTACACCTTC; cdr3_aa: CATAPGDFYGYTF
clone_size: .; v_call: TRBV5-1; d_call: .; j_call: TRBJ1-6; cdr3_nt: TGCGCCAGCAGCTTGGGGAGGGATAATCCCCTCCACTTT; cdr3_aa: CASSLGRDNPLHF
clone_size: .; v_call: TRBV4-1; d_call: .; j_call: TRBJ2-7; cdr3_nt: TGCGCCAGCAGGGGGGCCGCCTCCTACGAGCAGTACTTC; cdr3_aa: CASRGAASYEQYF
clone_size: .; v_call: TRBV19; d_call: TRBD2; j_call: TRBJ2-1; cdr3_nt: TGTGCCAGTAGTATAATCGGGGGGGGCCCCTACAATGAGCAGTTCTTC; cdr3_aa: CASSIIGGGPYNEQFF
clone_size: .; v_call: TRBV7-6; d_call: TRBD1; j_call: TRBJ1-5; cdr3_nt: TGTGCCAGCAGCTTAGGGGACAGTCGCAATCAGCCCCAGCATTTT; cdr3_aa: CASSLGDSRNQPQHF
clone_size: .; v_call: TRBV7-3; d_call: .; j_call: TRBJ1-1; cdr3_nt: TGTGCCAGCAGCGCCGGTGGGCTGAACACTGAAGCTTTCTTT; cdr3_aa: CASSAGGLNTEAFF
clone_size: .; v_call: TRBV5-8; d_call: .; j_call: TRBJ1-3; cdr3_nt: TGTGCCAGCAGCTTGGCGATCGGGTCCGGAAACACCATATATTTT; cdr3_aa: CASSLAIGSGNTIYF
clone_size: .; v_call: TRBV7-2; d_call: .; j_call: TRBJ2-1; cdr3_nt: TGTGCCAGCGGGGTCGGTAGCGGTTACAATGAGCAGTTCTTC; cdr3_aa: CASGVGSGYNEQFF
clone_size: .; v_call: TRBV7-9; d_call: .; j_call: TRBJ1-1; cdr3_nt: TGTGCCAGCAGGTCCCGCCGAGGGTTCGCTGAAGCTTTCTTT; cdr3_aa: CASRSRRGFAEAFF
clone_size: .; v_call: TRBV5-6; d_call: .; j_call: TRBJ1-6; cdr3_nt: TGTGCCAGCAGCGTAGGGGGATTGCATTCACCCCTCCACTTT; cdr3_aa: CASSVGGLHSPLHF
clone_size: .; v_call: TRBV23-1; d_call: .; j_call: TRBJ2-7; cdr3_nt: TGCGCCCCCAGGGCAGGGCCTTTGGAGCAGTACTTC; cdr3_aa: CAPRAGPLEQYF
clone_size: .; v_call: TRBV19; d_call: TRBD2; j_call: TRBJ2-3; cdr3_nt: TGTGCCAGCCGAGCGGGGGGGGCTCCTGTTGATACGCAGTATTTT; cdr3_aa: CASRAGGAPVDTQYF
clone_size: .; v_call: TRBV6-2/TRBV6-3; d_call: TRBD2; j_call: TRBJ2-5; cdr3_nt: TGTGCCAGCAGCCCGAGGACTAGCGGGGGACAAGAGACCCAGTACTTC; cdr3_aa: CASSPRTSGGQETQYF
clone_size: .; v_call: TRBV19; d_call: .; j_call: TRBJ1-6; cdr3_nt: TGTGCCAGCCGTCTTAATGCAGGTGCGAATTCACCCCTCCACTTT; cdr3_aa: CASRLNAGANSPLHF
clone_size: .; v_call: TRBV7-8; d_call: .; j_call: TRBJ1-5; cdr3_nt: TGTGCCAGCAGCTCGACAGGACCTCTTCAGGCCCAGCATTTT; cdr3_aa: CASSSTGPLQAQHF
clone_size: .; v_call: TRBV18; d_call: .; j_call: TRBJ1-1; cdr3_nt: TGTGCCAGCTCCTCCGGACAAAACACTGAAGCTTTCTTT; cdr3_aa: CASSSGQNTEAFF
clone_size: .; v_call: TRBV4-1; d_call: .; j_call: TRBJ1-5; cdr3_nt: TGCGCCAGCGCTCCCACCGCAGACTATAGCAATCAGCCCCAGCATTTT; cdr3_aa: CASAPTADYSNQPQHF
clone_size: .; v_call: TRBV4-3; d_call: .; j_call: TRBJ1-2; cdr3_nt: TGCGCCAGCAGCCAAGAACTAGGACCGGCGTATGGCTACACCTTC; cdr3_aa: CASSQELGPAYGYTF
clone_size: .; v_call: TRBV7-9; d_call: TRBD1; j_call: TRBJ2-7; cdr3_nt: TGTGCCAGCAGCCCGACAGGGCCCAGCTCCTACGAGCAGTACTTC; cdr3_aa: CASSPTGPSSYEQYF
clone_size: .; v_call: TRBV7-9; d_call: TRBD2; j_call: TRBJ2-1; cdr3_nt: TGTGCCAGCAGCTCCCCCGGCGGGAGTCTAGGATCGGGGTACAATGAGCAGTTCTTC; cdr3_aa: CASSSPGGSLGSGYNEQFF
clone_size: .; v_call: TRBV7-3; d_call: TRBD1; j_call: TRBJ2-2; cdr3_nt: TGTGCCAGCAGCTTGATTCCCGGACAGGGGGCCGGGGAGCTGTTTTTT; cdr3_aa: CASSLIPGQGAGELFF
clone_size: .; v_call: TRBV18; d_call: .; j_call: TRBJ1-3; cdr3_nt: TGTGCCAGCTCACTCGACCAGGCGGGTTCTGGAAACACCATATATTTT; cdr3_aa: CASSLDQAGSGNTIYF
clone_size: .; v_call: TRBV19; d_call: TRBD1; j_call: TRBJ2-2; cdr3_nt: TGTGCCAGTAGTCCAGGGGGCGCGACCGGGGAGCTGTTTTTT; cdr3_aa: CASSPGGATGELFF
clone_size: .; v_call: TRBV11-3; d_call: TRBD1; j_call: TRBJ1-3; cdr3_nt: TGTGCCAGCAGCTTGAGTCCAGGGGGCGTCGGAAACACCATATATTTT; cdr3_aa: CASSLSPGGVGNTIYF
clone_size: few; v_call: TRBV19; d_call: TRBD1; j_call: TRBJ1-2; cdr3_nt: TGTGCCACCGGGACAGGGGGCGGCTATGGCTACACCTTC; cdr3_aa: CATGTGGGYGYTF
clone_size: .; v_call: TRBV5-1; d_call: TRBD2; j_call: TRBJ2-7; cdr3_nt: TGCGCCAGCAGCTTGGAAGGACTAGCGGGACCCTACGAGCAGTACTTC; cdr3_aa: CASSLEGLAGPYEQYF